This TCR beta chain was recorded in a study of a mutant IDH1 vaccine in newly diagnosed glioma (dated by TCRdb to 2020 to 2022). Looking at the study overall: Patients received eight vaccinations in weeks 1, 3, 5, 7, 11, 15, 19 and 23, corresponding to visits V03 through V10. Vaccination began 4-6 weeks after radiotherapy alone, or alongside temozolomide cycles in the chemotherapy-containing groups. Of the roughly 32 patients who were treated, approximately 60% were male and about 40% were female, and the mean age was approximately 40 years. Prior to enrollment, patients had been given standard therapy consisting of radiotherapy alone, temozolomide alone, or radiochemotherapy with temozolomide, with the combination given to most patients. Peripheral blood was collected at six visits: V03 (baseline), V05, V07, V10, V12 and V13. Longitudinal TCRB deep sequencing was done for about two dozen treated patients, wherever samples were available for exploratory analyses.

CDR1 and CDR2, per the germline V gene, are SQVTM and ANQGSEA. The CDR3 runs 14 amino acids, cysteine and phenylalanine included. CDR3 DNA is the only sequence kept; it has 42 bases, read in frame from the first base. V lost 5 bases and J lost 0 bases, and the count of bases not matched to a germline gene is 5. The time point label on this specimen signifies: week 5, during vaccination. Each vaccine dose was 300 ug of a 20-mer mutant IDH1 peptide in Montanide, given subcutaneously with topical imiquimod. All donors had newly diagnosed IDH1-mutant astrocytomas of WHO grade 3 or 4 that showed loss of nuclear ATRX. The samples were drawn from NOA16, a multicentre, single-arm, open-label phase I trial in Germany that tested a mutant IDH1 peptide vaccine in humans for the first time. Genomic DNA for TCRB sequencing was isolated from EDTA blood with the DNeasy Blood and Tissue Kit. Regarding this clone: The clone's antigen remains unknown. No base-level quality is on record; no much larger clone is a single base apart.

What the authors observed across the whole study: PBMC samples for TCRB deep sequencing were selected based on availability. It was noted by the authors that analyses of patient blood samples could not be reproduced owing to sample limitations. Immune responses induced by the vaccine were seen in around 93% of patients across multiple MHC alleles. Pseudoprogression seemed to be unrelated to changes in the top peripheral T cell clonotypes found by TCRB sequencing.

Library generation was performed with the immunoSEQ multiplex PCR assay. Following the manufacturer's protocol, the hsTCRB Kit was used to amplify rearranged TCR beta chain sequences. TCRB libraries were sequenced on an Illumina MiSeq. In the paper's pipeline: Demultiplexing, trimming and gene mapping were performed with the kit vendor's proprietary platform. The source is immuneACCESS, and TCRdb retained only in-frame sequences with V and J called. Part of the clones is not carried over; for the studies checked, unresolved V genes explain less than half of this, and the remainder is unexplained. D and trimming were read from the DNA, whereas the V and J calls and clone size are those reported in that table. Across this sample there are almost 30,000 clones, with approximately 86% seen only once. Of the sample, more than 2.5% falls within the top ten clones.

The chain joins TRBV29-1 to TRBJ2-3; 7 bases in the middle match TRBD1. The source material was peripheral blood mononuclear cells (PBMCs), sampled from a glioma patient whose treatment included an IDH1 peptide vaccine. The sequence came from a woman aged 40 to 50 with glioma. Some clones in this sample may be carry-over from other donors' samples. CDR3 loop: CSVTKGQSTDTQYF. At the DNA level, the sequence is TGCAGCGTTACCAAGGGACAGAGCACAGATACGCAGTATTTT.